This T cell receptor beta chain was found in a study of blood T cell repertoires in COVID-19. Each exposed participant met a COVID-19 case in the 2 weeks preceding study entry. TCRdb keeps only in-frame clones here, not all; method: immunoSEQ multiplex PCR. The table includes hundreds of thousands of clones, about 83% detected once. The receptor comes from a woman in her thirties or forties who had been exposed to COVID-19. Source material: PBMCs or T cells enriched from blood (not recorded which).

The CDR3 protein is CAISESSQGGNQPQHF. In DNA, the CDR3 is TGTGCCATCAGTGAGAGCTCTCAGGGTGGCAATCAGCCCCAGCATTTT. This chain links TRBV10-3 with TRBJ1-5, with D possibly TRBD1 on 5 matching bases. V was pared by 2 bases and J by 2 bases, with 13 bases between. Germline V CDR1 and CDR2: ENHRY, SYGVKD. This CDR3 is 16 amino acids long.